The text below deals with one TCR beta chain. The antigen remains undetermined. This entry belongs to a study of cytomegalovirus exposure and HLA in healthy donors. In the PCR, 60 Vbeta and 13 Jbeta primers were used. Profiled with immunoSEQ multiplex PCR; TCRdb holds only in-frame clones, not every one. The sample lists roughly 63,000 clones, around 80% occurring once. Notes on the study in general: Researchers catalogued about 160 TCR beta chains as cytomegalovirus-associated. Most TCR sequences were rare, but some public TCRs occurred in many donors.

The CDR3 is made up of 15 amino acids. V gave up 7 bases and J gave up 2 bases; unmatched junction bases: 8. CDR1 and CDR2 (germline): MNHEY, SMNVEV (reference sequence). The clonotype was recovered from a woman in her thirties or forties in good health and CMV-seropositive. The rearrangement joins TRBV27 to TRBJ1-2, with 9 nucleotides matching TRBD1. Sequencing was carried out using PBMCs. CDR3 bases: TGTGCCAGCACCTTATCCGGGACAGGGAACTATGGCTACACCTTC. It specifies CASTLSGTGNYGYTF.